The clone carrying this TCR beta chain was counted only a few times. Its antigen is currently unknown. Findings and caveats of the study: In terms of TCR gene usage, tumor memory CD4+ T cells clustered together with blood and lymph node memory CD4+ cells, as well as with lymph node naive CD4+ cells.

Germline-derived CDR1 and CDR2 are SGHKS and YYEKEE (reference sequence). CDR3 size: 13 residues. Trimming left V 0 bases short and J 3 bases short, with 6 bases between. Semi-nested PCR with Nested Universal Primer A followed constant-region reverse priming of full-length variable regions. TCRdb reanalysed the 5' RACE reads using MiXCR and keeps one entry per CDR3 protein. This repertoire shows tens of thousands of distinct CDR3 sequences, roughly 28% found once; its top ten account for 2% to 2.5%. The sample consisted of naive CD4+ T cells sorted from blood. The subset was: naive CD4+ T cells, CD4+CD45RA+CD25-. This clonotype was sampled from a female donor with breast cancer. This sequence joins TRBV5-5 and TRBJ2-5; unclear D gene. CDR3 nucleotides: TGTGCCAGCAGCTTGGGAGCTGAAGAGACCCAGTACTTC. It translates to CASSLGAEETQYF.